This TCR beta chain is drawn from a study of beta chain features in type 1 diabetes. Study as a whole: Some 110,000,000 sorted cells were examined across all samples. Regarding the study as a whole: Patients' naive, central memory and regulatory TCRB repertoires appeared more alike than those of healthy donors.

The CDR3 is 14 residues long. Germline loops: CDR1 SGDLS, CDR2 YYNGEE. Deletions cut 3 bases from V and 5 bases from J, with 11 bases between. Regarding this clone: Its antigen remains unknown. Other nucleotide sequences from this sample produce the same CDR3.

Since all of the isolated RNA was reverse transcribed, expressed TCRB transcripts were what got sequenced. Some clones are missing from TCRdb's copy, which holds only in-frame ones; the method was immunoSEQ multiplex PCR. The sample comprises fewer than 900,000 clones, about a sixth of which are singletons, and 0.02% to 0.03% rests with the top ten. Sequencing was done on a sample of naive CD4+ T cells from blood. This chain links TRBV9 with TRBJ2-2; no clear D gene. The clonotype comes from a woman aged 18 to 35 in good health. The CDR3 loop reads CASSARWDTGELFF. CDR3 sequence (DNA): TGTGCCAGCAGCGCGAGGTGGGATACCGGGGAGCTGTTTTTT.